Sequencing of this TCR beta chain was carried out in a study of OX40 agonist ivuxolimab in advanced cancers. Turning to the study itself: Dose-escalation subjects each had hepatocellular carcinoma, melanoma, renal cell or head and neck cancer. Study-level results: Among the nonresponders, some also had low normalized T-cell clonal expansion.

CDR3 length equals 12 residues. The V and J ends lost 2 bases and 4 bases respectively, with 2 bases between them. The germline V gene has CDR1 SNHLY and CDR2 FYNNEI. For this clone: Its antigen is unknown.

Here immunoSEQ multiplex PCR was the method, and the copy in TCRdb shows in-frame clones only, minus some. Of about 62,000 clones listed, roughly four fifths are singletons. The timepoints at which blood was sampled were baseline, cycle 4 day 1, and cycle 7 day 1. The material sequenced was CD4+ or CD8+ T cells sorted from blood, taken in a trial of the OX40 agonist ivuxolimab. The receptor comes from an adult with an advanced solid tumor such as melanoma, head and neck, liver or kidney cancer. This chain uses TRBV2 with TRBJ2-2, with unresolved D. The CDR3 sequence is CASSELTGELFF. Written as DNA, the CDR3 is TGTGCCAGCAGTGAACTCACCGGGGAGCTGTTTTTT.